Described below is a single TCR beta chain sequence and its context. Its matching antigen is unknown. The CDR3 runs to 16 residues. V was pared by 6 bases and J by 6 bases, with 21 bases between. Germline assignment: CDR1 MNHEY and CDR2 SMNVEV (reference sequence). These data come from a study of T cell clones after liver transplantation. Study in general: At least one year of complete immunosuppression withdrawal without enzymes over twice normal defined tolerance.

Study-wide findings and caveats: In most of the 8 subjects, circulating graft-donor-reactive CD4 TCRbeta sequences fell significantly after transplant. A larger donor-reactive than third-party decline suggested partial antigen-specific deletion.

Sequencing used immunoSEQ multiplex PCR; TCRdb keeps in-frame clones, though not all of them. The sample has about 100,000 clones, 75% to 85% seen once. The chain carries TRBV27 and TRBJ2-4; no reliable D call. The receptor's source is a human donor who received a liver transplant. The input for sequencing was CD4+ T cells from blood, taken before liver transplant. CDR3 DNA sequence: TGTGCCAGCAGCCCCTATCTGTCCGACAAACCAAACATTCAGTACTTC. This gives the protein CASSPYLSDKPNIQYF.